Its frequency marks the clone carrying this TCR beta chain as large (0.1 to 1%). The antigen is undetermined. Libraries for TCR beta were constructed using UMI-labeled 5' RACE. TCRdb re-called the 5' RACE reads and catalogs CDR3 proteins one per entry, DNA excluded. The ten top clones account for over 20%, within a sample of roughly 9,800 distinct CDR3 sequences. The study used negative magnetic separation to enrich total CD8+ T cells. The authors obtained RNA from duplicate vials, each holding some 140,000 sorted CD8+ T cells, for every subset. The data were obtained in a study of human CD8 memory T cell subsets. Overall study results and limits: From the Chao1 estimates, stem-like memory T cells appeared to be more diverse than precursor exhausted T cells. Whereas effector memory cells differed, stem-like memory and precursor exhausted T cells had comparably high diversity.

This clonotype was sampled from a human donor in good health. The sample was CD8+ T cells from PBMCs.

The CDR3 spells CARGGRRGYGYTF. This chain links TRBV28 with TRBJ1-2. CDR3 length: 13 amino acids. Per the germline V gene, CDR1 is MDHEN and CDR2 is SYDVKM.